Below are 11 T cell receptor beta chains sequenced from a single sample in a study of T cell responses to AZD1222 COVID-19 vaccine. Clones were sequenced by immunoSEQ multiplex PCR, and TCRdb holds only the in-frame ones, with some missing. The sample includes 150,000 to 180,000 clones, over 70% of them seen just once. Sample: peripheral blood, taken 28 days after the second AZD1222 dose. These receptors originate from an adult who received the AZD1222 COVID-19 vaccine.

The V gene is TRBV5-4, the J gene TRBJ2-7; TRBD2 might be the D (6 bases). The CDR3 contains 13 residues. From germline, CDR1 is SGHNT and CDR2 YYREEE (reference sequence). V shed 4 bases and J shed 4 bases, with 12 bases lying between them. CDR3 bases: TGTGCCAGCAGCAGCCAGGGAGGTTACGAGCAGTACTTC. This encodes CASSSQGGYEQYF.

This clone was recorded once. This sequence joins TRBV9 and TRBJ2-1, with D perhaps matching TRBD2 (5 bases). The V gene lost 2 bases and the J gene lost 4 bases, with 19 bases spanning the gap. CDR1 is SGDLS, CDR2 YYNGEE, per germline. There are 17 residues in the CDR3. CDR3 sequence reads: CASSVSAVGRTYNEQFF. CDR3 DNA: TGTGCCAGCAGCGTGAGTGCGGTCGGTCGGACTTACAATGAGCAGTTCTTC.

The V gene is TRBV27, the J gene TRBJ2-3, with 7 bases aligning to TRBD2. This CDR3 is 15 amino acids long. Looked up from germline, CDR1 is MNHEY and CDR2 is SMNVEV (reference sequence). The V and J ends lost 3 bases and 2 bases, in that order; junction bases with no gene match: 5. This CDR3 reads CASSLGGAYTDTQYF. In DNA, the CDR3 is TGTGCCAGCAGTTTGGGAGGGGCTTACACAGATACGCAGTATTTT.

Turning to this clone: The sample holds other DNA sequences that translate to the same CDR3. The chain is built from TRBV5-4 and TRBJ2-7; D possibly uses TRBD1 or TRBD2 (5 bases each). Germline V lookup: CDR1 SGHNT, CDR2 YYREEE (reference sequence). Trimming cost V 1 base and J 3 bases, with 8 bases left between them. This CDR3 region has 13 residues. The CDR3 is CASSLSGGYEQYF. The CDR3 DNA is TGTGCCAGCAGCTTGTCTGGGGGCTACGAGCAGTACTTC.

The rearrangement links TRBV4-1 to TRBJ2-3, with D maybe TRBD1 (5 bases). V was pared by 1 base and J by 0 bases, with 23 bases between. CDR3 length equals 20 residues. Germline-derived CDR1 and CDR2 are MGHRA and YSYEKL. The CDR3 reads CASSQGPPVTGASSTDTQYF. CDR3 sequence (DNA): TGCGCCAGCAGCCAAGGCCCCCCGGTCACAGGAGCCTCTAGCACAGATACGCAGTATTTT.

The chain employs TRBV19 and TRBJ1-5, with TRBD1 matching 7 bases. CDR3 length: 15 amino acids. V was clipped by 6 bases and J by 3 bases; unmatched bases: 8. The V gene's germline CDR1 is LNHDA and CDR2 SQIVND (reference sequence). The CDR3 region has the DNA TGTGCCAGTAGGCGACAGGGCAACCTCAATCAGCCCCAGCATTTT. As protein: CASRRQGNLNQPQHF.

The chain couples TRBV2 to TRBJ1-5; 9 bases are a match to TRBD1. Per germline, CDR1 SNHLY and CDR2 FYNNEI. This CDR3 spans 15 amino acids. The trim removed 5 bases at V and 2 bases at J, leaving 4 bases unmatched. This CDR3 reads CASSRTGEGNQPQHF. The CDR3 DNA is TGTGCCAGCAGTAGGACAGGGGAAGGCAATCAGCCCCAGCATTTT. The variable domain in full, completed from reference TRBV2 and TRBJ1-5, reads EPEVTQTPSHQVTQMGQEVILRCVPISNHLYFYWYRQILGQKVEFLVSFYNNEISEKSEIFDDQFSVERPDGSNFTLKIRSTKLEDSAMYFCASSRTGEGNQPQHFGDGTRLSIL.

The V gene is TRBV5-4, the J gene TRBJ2-5, with TRBD1 matching over 9 bases. V trimming: 1 base; J trimming: 2 bases; junction bases outside the gene matches: 3. The CDR3 sequence is 15 residues long. Germline CDR1 reads SGHNT; CDR2 reads YYREEE (reference sequence). The CDR3 reads CASSLKTGGQETQYF. DNA of the CDR3: TGTGCCAGCAGCTTGAAGACAGGGGGACAAGAGACCCAGTACTTC.

The V and J genes are TRBV24-1 and TRBJ2-5; D gene uncertain. The CDR3 sequence is 16 residues long. Germline V gives CDR1 KGHDR, CDR2 SFDVKD. V lost 1 base and J 2 bases, leaving 13 bases between the germline ends. The CDR3 loop reads CATSDFGQPSQETQYF. CDR3 bases: TGTGCCACCAGTGATTTCGGCCAACCCTCTCAAGAGACCCAGTACTTC.

V usage is TRBV27 and J usage is TRBJ1-6; 10 bases map to TRBD1. This CDR3 has 16 residues. J was trimmed by 5 bases and V by 6 bases; bases with no gene match: 7. In germline, CDR1 is MNHEY, CDR2 SMNVEV (reference sequence). The CDR3 loop is CASRSPGTGDNSPLHF. CDR3 nucleotide sequence: TGTGCCAGCAGATCCCCCGGGACAGGGGATAATTCACCCCTCCACTTT.

The rearrangement uses TRBV7-2 and TRBJ1-6; 7 bases line up with TRBD1. The V segment lost 1 base and the J segment 7 bases; nucleotides outside the gene matches: 1. The length of the CDR3 is 14 residues. Germline assignment: CDR1 SGHTA and CDR2 FQGNSA. CDR3 DNA: TGTGCCAGCAGCTTAGAGGGGGCGAATTCACCCCTCCACTTT. This codes for CASSLEGANSPLHF.